These T cell receptor beta chains were read from a single sample in a study of technical replicates of blood from a handful of donors. Produced via immunoSEQ multiplex PCR; TCRdb's table is partial and in-frame only. The table has 75,000 to 100,000 clones, 95% to 97% seen once. Sequences were obtained from T cells isolated from PBMCs. The source of these receptors is a human donor in good health. The CDR3 runs from the conserved cysteine through the conserved F or W.

v_call	j_call	cdr3_aa
TRBV27	TRBJ2-3	CASSLSLAGASTDTQYF
TRBV5-4	TRBJ2-3	CASSIPGGDTQYF
TRBV2	TRBJ1-1	CASSGGRVSEAFF
TRBV2	TRBJ2-7	CASATEGGIEQYF
TRBV5-4	TRBJ1-1	CASRKEYLEGTEAFF
TRBV28	TRBJ1-3	CASSGEGGLGNTIYF
TRBV5-4	TRBJ1-2	CASSLMGAPYGYTF
TRBV7-2	TRBJ2-3	CASSQLGGWAADTQYF
TRBV11-3	TRBJ2-1	CASSFRSGSNEQFF
TRBV11-1	TRBJ2-2	CASSWGDRELFF
TRBV18	TRBJ2-3	CASSTPSSTDTQYF
TRBV10-3	TRBJ1-1	CAIGTGLTEAFF
TRBV30	TRBJ1-5	CAWSGGLNQPQHF
TRBV7-9	TRBJ2-1	CASSLPPLLAPEQFF
TRBV19	TRBJ1-1	CASSRTGGRTEAFF
TRBV7-3	TRBJ1-1	CASSRTGDTEAFF
TRBV6-6	TRBJ1-1	CASSYSPGNMNTEAFF
TRBV9	TRBJ2-7	CASSVRSGSYEQYF
TRBV19	TRBJ2-7	CASKQGSPFSYEQYF
TRBV7-3	TRBJ2-2	CASSSGTSGKTGELFF
TRBV6-5	TRBJ1-1	CASTQGFEAFF
TRBV29-1	TRBJ2-7	CSVRRQGAGEQYF
TRBV28	TRBJ2-7	CASSPSNGGQTYEQYF
TRBV21-1	TRBJ2-1	CASSIYGVAGTYNEQFF
TRBV19	TRBJ1-1	CASSMTRNTEAFF
TRBV7-9	TRBJ1-1	CASSPKGGGTEAFF
TRBV9	TRBJ1-1	CASSVSGNRGGTEAFF
TRBV18	TRBJ2-3	CASSPRGTSGSTDTQYF
TRBV19	TRBJ2-5	CASRRTPGLAKETQYF
TRBV4-1	TRBJ1-2	CASRYRDSELSGYTF
TRBV19	TRBJ2-1	CASCGRSYNEQFF
TRBV29-1	TRBJ2-1	CSVPTSASSYNEQFF
TRBV5-1	TRBJ2-7	CASSLEPNLNYEQYF
TRBV27	TRBJ1-2	CASSPGQGMGGYTF
TRBV5-8	TRBJ2-1	CASSFSGNSYNEQFF
TRBV19	TRBJ1-2	CASNGQANYGYTF
TRBV2	TRBJ2-5	CASRQGLETQYF
TRBV4-1	TRBJ2-7	CASSRDRVYEQYF